This T cell receptor (beta chain) is drawn from a study of T-cell memory formation after mild COVID-19. At the level of the study: Largely, the TCR clusters proved donor specific.

TCRdb reanalysed the 5' RACE reads using MiXCR and keeps one entry per CDR3 protein. The repertoire consists of about 110,000 distinct CDR3 sequences, with around 15% occurring once and the leading ten covering more than 25%. This CDR3 is 13 amino acids long. Per germline, CDR1 MNHEY and CDR2 SMNVEV (reference sequence). Trimming cost V 6 bases and J 10 bases, with 15 bases left between them. Study outcomes and limitations: The study found contracting CD4+ clones mainly in CM and EM and contracting CD8+ clones in EMRA.

This clonotype has a handful of counts. Its antigen is not identified. The genes are TRBV27 and TRBJ2-2; D gene unclear. The receptor's source is an adult woman who had mild COVID-19 (a few samples of this study predate the infection). Cell type and time point are not known. The sequencing input was PBMCs or a T cell subset sorted from them (not recorded which). For the CDR3, the DNA is TGTGCCAGCAGGGGGTTTGGCGCGGTGGAGCTGTTTTTT. Translating gives CASRGFGAVELFF.